This entry features one T cell receptor beta chain sequence. These data are taken from a study of blood T cell repertoires in COVID-19. On the study more broadly: Material from acute and convalescent COVID-19 was sourced from the United States, Italy and Spain. PBMCs, B-cell-depleted T cells, or T cells were the source of the cDNA or gDNA that made up the material.

Authors' data handling: Amplification of reference gene primers provided the estimated nucleated cell counts. Some clones are missing from TCRdb's copy, which holds only in-frame ones; the method was immunoSEQ multiplex PCR. The DNA was the basis for D and trimming; V, J and clone size are from that table. The sample carries around 22,000 clones, about 91% recorded once. The length of the CDR3 is 15 residues. V was clipped by 6 bases and J by 4 bases, with 15 bases between them. The V gene's germline CDR1 is LNHDA and CDR2 SQIVND (reference sequence). What was sequenced was peripheral blood. The rearrangement uses TRBV19 and TRBJ1-4; tentatively, D is TRBD1 (6 bases). This receptor was obtained from a woman aged 70-85 years with active COVID-19. DNA of the CDR3: TGTGCCAGTAGCAAAACCGGGACAAATAATGAAAAACTGTTTTTT. Encoded protein: CASSKTGTNNEKLFF. Combining the CDR3 with reference TRBV19 and TRBJ1-4 gives the whole variable domain DGGITQSPKYLFRKEGQNVTLSCEQNLNHDAMYWYRQDPGQGLRLIYYSQIVNDFQKGDIAEGYSVSREKKESFPLTVTSAQKNPTAFYLCASSKTGTNNEKLFFGSGTQLSVL.